The sequence of this T cell receptor (beta chain) was determined in a study of blood T cell repertoires in COVID-19. For the study at large: Acute and convalescent COVID-19 samples came from the United States, Italy and Spain.

The CDR3 loop spans 12 amino acids. V was clipped by 0 bases and J by 11 bases, with 10 bases between them. The germline V gene has CDR1 SGHDN and CDR2 FVKESK. Using immunoSEQ multiplex PCR, the repertoire was profiled, and TCRdb retains in-frame clones only, with some absent. The sample lists fewer than 350,000 clones, approximately 85% occurring once. This clone came up once. Cohort 3 donors were reported recovered after two negative PCRs, clearance, or symptom resolution. Material for sequencing was PBMCs or T cells enriched from blood (not recorded which). The chain employs TRBV14 and TRBJ1-1, with D possibly TRBD1 on 5 matching bases. The origin of this receptor is a woman aged 25 to 39 who had recovered from COVID-19. The chain's CDR3 is CASSQDPRGAFF. DNA of the CDR3: TGTGCCAGCAGCCAAGACCCTCGGGGGGCTTTCTTT.